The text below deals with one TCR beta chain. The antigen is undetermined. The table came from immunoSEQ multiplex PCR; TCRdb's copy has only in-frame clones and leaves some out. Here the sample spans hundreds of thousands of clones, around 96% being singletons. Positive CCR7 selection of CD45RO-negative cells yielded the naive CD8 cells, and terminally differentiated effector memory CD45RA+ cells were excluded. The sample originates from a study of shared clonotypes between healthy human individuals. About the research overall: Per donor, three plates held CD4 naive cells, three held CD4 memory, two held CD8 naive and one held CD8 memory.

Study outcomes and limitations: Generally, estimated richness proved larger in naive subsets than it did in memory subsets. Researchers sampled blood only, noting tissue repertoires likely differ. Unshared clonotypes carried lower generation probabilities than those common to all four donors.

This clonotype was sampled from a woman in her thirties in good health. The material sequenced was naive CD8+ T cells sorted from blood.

CDR3: CASAYYTSNNEQFF. The CDR3 DNA reads TGTGCCAGCGCATACTACACAAGTAACAATGAGCAGTTCTTC. The V call is TRBV7-9, the J call TRBJ2-1; no clear D gene. The V gene lost 8 bases and the J gene lost 5 bases, with 16 bases spanning the gap. This CDR3 region has 14 residues. In germline, CDR1 is SEHNR, CDR2 FQNEAQ (reference sequence). The full variable domain, completed using reference TRBV7-9 and TRBJ2-1, is DTGVSQNPRHKITKRGQNVTFRCDPISEHNRLYWYRQTLGQGPEFLTYFQNEAQLEKSRLLSDRFSAERPKGSFSTLEIQRTEQGDSAMYLCASAYYTSNNEQFFGPGTRLTVL.